This T cell receptor beta chain emerged from a study of blood T cells in healthy people across ages. Study observations and caveats: Per-million-T-cell TCR beta diversity fell roughly linearly with age. Donors of long life had a larger count of naive CD4+ cells and greater diversity than aged donors.

Sample-barcoded 5' priming and a J-beta primer mix drove a second PCR of roughly 6 to 12 cycles. CDR3-containing paired-end reads numbered at least 3 million in each sample. TCRdb re-called the 5' RACE reads through MiXCR, storing one row per CDR3 protein. This table has 1 million or so distinct CDR3 sequences, 35% to 50% appearing once. Researchers collected about 9.6 milliliters of peripheral blood from every single donor. About this clonotype itself: Its antigen is undetermined.

The source of this sequence is a woman in her fifties or sixties in good health. Sequences were obtained from blood.

The DNA for the CDR3 is TGTGCCAGCAGCCCCCCCGGGGGTGGGTTCTACGAGCAGTACTTC. Translation: CASSPPGGGFYEQYF. The rearrangement joins TRBV13 to TRBJ2-7; D is perhaps TRBD2 (6 bases). Germline V gives CDR1 PRHDT, CDR2 FYEKMQ (reference sequence). CDR3 length equals 15 residues. The V and J ends lost 5 bases and 3 bases respectively, with 17 bases between them.